This passage covers 5 T cell receptor beta chains from one sample sequenced in a study of blood T cells in healthy people across ages. Primed by a sample-barcoded 5' primer and a J-beta primer mix, a second PCR proceeded for 7 to 11 cycles. TCRdb re-called the 5' RACE reads with MiXCR, one entry per CDR3 protein. The sample has about 1.5 million distinct CDR3 sequences, roughly 43% seen once. The material sequenced was blood. The receptor set was obtained from a woman aged 18-35 years in good health.

The table lists this clonotype with a few counts. The chain recombines TRBV4-1 with TRBJ1-2, with 12 nucleotides matching TRBD1. The CDR3 contains 17 residues. The V gene's germline CDR1 is MGHRA and CDR2 YSYEKL. V shed 3 bases and J 8 bases; nucleotides not matched to a gene: 13. CDR3 bases: TGCGCCAGCAGCCACCCACGGGGGACAGGGGGCATCTTGGGCTACACCTTC. Translating gives CASSHPRGTGGILGYTF.

The rearrangement links TRBV27 to TRBJ1-1; D remains unclear. Trimming removed 6 bases at V and 3 bases at J, with 20 bases between. Germline assignment: CDR1 MNHEY and CDR2 SMNVEV (reference sequence). This CDR3 is built from 16 residues. The CDR3 sequence: CASRPTGGDRDTEAFF. In DNA form, the CDR3 reads TGTGCCAGCAGGCCCACCGGCGGGGATCGGGACACTGAAGCTTTCTTT.

The chain couples TRBV10-3 to TRBJ2-3, with 7 bases identical to TRBD1. CDR1 and CDR2 from the germline V gene are ENHRY and SYGVKD. V was clipped by 3 bases and J by 3 bases; unmatched bases: 3. This CDR3 has 14 residues. CDR3 sequence: CAISEDRVTDTQYF. The CDR3 DNA follows: TGTGCCATCAGTGAAGACAGGGTGACAGATACGCAGTATTTT.

The chain is built from TRBV5-1 and TRBJ2-2; 11 bases match TRBD1. The CDR3 consists of 19 residues. The trim removed 4 bases at V and 0 bases at J, leaving 11 bases unmatched. CDR1 SGHRS and CDR2 YFSETQ come from the germline V gene. CDR3 amino acids: CASSDGQGARRSNTGELFF. CDR3 nucleotides: TGCGCCAGCAGCGACGGACAGGGGGCTAGACGGTCGAACACCGGGGAGCTGTTTTTT. Based on the CDR3 plus reference TRBV5-1 and TRBJ2-2, the full variable domain is KAGVTQTPRYLIKTRGQQVTLSCSPISGHRSVSWYQQTPGQGLQFLFEYFSETQRNKGNFPGRFSGRQFSNSRSEMNVSTLELGDSALYLCASSDGQGARRSNTGELFFGEGSRLTVL.

This clonotype was recorded at least ten times. The chain employs TRBV29-1 and TRBJ2-3; D is uncertain. Germline V gives CDR1 SQVTM, CDR2 ANQGSEA. Trimming pared 6 bases from V and 1 base from J, leaving 11 bases between. The CDR3 has 13 residues. Here the CDR3 reads CSVVQQRTDTQYF. The CDR3 bases are TGCAGCGTAGTTCAACAACGCACAGATACGCAGTATTTT.